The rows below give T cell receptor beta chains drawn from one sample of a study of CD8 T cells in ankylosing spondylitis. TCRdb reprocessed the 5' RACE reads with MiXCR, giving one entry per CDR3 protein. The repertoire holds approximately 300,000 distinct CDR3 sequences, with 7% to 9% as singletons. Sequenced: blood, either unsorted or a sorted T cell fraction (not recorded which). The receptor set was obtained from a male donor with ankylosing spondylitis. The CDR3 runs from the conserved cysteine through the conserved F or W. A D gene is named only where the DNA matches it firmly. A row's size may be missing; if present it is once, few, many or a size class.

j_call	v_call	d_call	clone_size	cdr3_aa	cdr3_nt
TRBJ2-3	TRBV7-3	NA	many	CASSSYTDTQYF	TGTGCCAGCAGCTCCTACACAGATACGCAGTATTTT
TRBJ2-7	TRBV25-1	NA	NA	CASSPGQPSEQYF	TGTGCCAGCAGCCCGGGGCAGCCGAGCGAGCAGTACTTC
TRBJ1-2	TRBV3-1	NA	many	CASSQRSAGEGYGYTF	TGTGCCAGCAGCCAGCGGTCCGCAGGGGAAGGCTATGGCTACACCTTC
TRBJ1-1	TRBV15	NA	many	CATERGGVNTEAFF	TGTGCCACCGAACGGGGGGGAGTGAACACTGAAGCTTTCTTT
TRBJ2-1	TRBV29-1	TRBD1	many	CSVVQGYNEQFF	TGCAGCGTCGTACAGGGGTACAATGAGCAGTTCTTC
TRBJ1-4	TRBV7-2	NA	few	CASSFGGYPSEKLFF	TGTGCCAGCAGCTTCGGGGGCTATCCTTCTGAAAAACTGTTTTTT
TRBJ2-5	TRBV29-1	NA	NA	CSVDRGIQETQYF	TGCAGCGTTGATCGGGGGATCCAAGAGACCCAGTACTTC
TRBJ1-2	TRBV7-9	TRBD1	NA	CASSLNGRGHGYTF	TGTGCCAGCAGCTTAAACGGCAGGGGGCATGGCTACACCTTC
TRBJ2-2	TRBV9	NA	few	CASSVGGTAVNTGELFF	TGTGCCAGCAGCGTAGGTGGGACCGCGGTGAACACCGGGGAGCTGTTTTTT
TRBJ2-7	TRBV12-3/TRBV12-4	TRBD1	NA	CASRGTGGSYEQYF	TGTGCCAGCAGGGGGACAGGGGGTTCCTACGAGCAGTACTTC
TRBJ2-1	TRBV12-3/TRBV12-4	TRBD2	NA	CASSLAGGFGEFF	TGTGCCAGCAGTTTGGCGGGAGGGTTTGGAGAGTTCTTC
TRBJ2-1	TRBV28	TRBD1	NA	CASRNEQGKEFF	TGTGCCAGCAGAAATGAACAGGGGAAGGAGTTCTTC
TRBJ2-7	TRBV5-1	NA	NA	CASSFVWFDSEQYF	TGCGCCAGCAGCTTTGTGTGGTTTGACTCCGAGCAGTACTTC
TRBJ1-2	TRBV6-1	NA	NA	CASRASGETHYGYTF	TGTGCCAGCAGAGCCTCAGGGGAAACTCACTATGGCTACACCTTC
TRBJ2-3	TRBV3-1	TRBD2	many	CASSYGLVETDTQYF	TGTGCCAGCAGTTACGGACTAGTGGAAACAGATACGCAGTATTTT
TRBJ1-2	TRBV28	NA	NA	CASSSTSEGYTF	TGTGCCAGCAGTTCCACCTCTGAGGGCTACACCTTC
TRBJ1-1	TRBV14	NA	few	CASSPMGRQNTEAFF	TGTGCCAGCAGCCCTATGGGACGGCAGAACACTGAAGCTTTCTTT
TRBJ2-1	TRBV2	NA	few	CASRGTLGYEQFF	TGTGCCAGCAGGGGGACCTTAGGCTATGAGCAGTTCTTC
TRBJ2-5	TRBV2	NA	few	CASRRDLAAYQETQYF	TGTGCCAGCAGGCGGGACTTGGCGGCGTACCAAGAGACCCAGTACTTC
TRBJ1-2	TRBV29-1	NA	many	CSVDVVAYFGGYTF	TGCAGCGTTGACGTGGTGGCCTACTTCGGTGGCTACACCTTC
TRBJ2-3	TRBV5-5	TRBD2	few	CASSWTSSTDTQYF	TGTGCCAGCAGCTGGACTAGTAGCACAGATACGCAGTATTTT
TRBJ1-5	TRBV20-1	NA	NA	CSARGFLQGGNQPQHF	TGCAGTGCTAGAGGGTTTCTACAGGGTGGCAATCAGCCCCAGCATTTT
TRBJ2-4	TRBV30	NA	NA	CAWSVGVPLLDIQYF	TGTGCCTGGAGTGTCGGTGTCCCACTCTTAGACATTCAGTACTTC
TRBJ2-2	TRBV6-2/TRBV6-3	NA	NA	CASSPRWGSGELFF	TGTGCCAGCAGTCCACGATGGGGTTCCGGGGAGCTGTTTTTT
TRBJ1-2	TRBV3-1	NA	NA	CASSQATGRESTF	TGTGCCAGCAGCCAAGCAACAGGGAGGGAAAGCACCTTC
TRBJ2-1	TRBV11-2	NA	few	CASSTQGWAYNEQFF	TGTGCCAGCAGCACCCAGGGTTGGGCCTACAATGAGCAGTTCTTC
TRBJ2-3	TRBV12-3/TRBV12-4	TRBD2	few	CATGGPDTQYF	TGTGCCACGGGAGGCCCAGATACGCAGTATTTT
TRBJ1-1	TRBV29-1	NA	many	CSVARVGEAFF	TGCAGCGTCGCCAGGGTCGGCGAAGCTTTCTTT
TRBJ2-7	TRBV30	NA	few	CAWSGGGWLAQYF	TGTGCCTGGAGTGGTGGAGGTTGGTTGGCGCAGTACTTC
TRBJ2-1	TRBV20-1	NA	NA	CSASRSGEQFF	TGCAGTGCTAGTCGTAGCGGTGAGCAGTTCTTC
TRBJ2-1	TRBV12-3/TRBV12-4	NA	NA	CASSFLDRPSHNEQFF	TGTGCCAGCAGTTTCTTGGACCGCCCCTCGCACAATGAGCAGTTCTTC
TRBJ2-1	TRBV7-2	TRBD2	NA	CASSPSGNYNEQFF	TGTGCCAGCAGCCCTAGCGGGAACTACAATGAGCAGTTCTTC
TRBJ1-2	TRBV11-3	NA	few	CASSLSPIGGAYGYTF	TGTGCCAGCAGCTTATCCCCTATAGGGGGGGCCTATGGCTACACCTTC
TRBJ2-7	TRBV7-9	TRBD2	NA	CASSTRGSGAYEQYF	TGTGCCAGCAGCACCCGCGGAAGCGGGGCCTACGAGCAGTACTTC
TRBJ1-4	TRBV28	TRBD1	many	CASSFLGQGAEKLFF	TGTGCCAGCAGTTTTTTGGGGCAGGGGGCCGAAAAACTGTTTTTT